This T cell receptor beta chain was recorded in a study of OX40 agonist ivuxolimab in advanced cancers. Study overall: Patients treated during dose escalation were battling hepatocellular carcinoma, melanoma, renal cell or head and neck cancer. Males comprised 82.7% of the group, whose mean age was 60 years (range roughly 20 to 90).

This CDR3 region has 12 residues. Looked up from germline, CDR1 is SGHRS and CDR2 is YFSETQ. After removal of 3 bases from V and 7 bases from J, the junction contained 1 base not matched to a gene. Assay: immunoSEQ multiplex PCR; the TCRdb copy retains only in-frame clones and omits some. The sample carries some 66,000 clones, around 83% recorded once. With baseline, cycle 4 day 1, and cycle 7 day 1 as timepoints, blood was sampled. The input for sequencing was CD4+ or CD8+ T cells sorted from blood, taken in a trial of the OX40 agonist ivuxolimab. This clonotype was sampled from an adult with an advanced solid tumor such as melanoma, head and neck, liver or kidney cancer. The chain has TRBV5-1 and TRBJ1-1, with TRBD1 matching over 9 bases. The CDR3 sequence: CASSWTGDEAFF. CDR3 DNA: TGCGCCAGCAGCTGGACAGGGGATGAAGCTTTCTTT.